The clone carrying this T cell receptor (beta chain) showed up many times. Its antigen is not identified. Inclusion characteristics of ophthalmopathy patients comprised a Clinical Activity Score of at least 3, a NOSPECS grade of at least 4, and duration under 3 months. These data originate in a study of T cells in Graves' hyperthyroidism and ophthalmopathy. Looking at the study overall: At initial diagnosis, before any treatment had begun, peripheral blood was obtained.

Regarding the study as a whole: The authors' 13 V-J model separated ophthalmopathy from stable hyperthyroidism.

Germline lookup yields CDR1 MNHEY and CDR2 SMNVEV (reference sequence). There are 14 residues in the CDR3. The V end was cut by 2 bases, the J end by 2 bases, with 8 bases between. Researchers took RNA transcripts and amplified the TCR beta CDR3 regions from them. HTBI primers were used for first-round RT-PCR of the TCR CDR3. MiXCR, run by TCRdb on the multiplex PCR reads, gives a single entry per CDR3 protein. The table includes about 600,000 distinct CDR3 sequences, roughly 15% detected once. The chain links TRBV27 to TRBJ2-3; no clear D. The specimen sequenced was blood. The sequence was obtained from a woman in her thirties or forties with Graves' ophthalmopathy. CDR3 in amino acids: CASSLRRYTDTQYF. Here the CDR3 DNA reads TGTGCCAGCAGTTTAAGGCGCTACACAGATACGCAGTATTTT.